This T cell receptor (beta chain) was sequenced for a study of T cell responses to AZD1222 COVID-19 vaccine. Broader study findings: Spike-specific TCR depth and breadth grew after two AZD1222 doses. Close to half of spike-specific TCRs reportedly recognize unmutated variant regions.

Assay: immunoSEQ multiplex PCR; the TCRdb copy retains only in-frame clones and omits some. This table has roughly 170,000 clones, about 91% appearing once. CDR1 is WSHSY and CDR2 is SAAADI in the germline V gene. V was trimmed by 9 bases and J by 1 base, leaving 9 bases between them. There are 12 residues in the CDR3. This clone appeared once. As yet, its antigen is unknown. This clonotype originated in an adult in good health. The material sequenced was peripheral blood, taken on day 0 of AZD1222 vaccination. The V and J genes are TRBV10-2 and TRBJ1-1, with no clear D. CDR3 DNA: TGCGCCAGTACCCCCCAGAACACTGAAGCTTTCTTT. The encoded protein is CASTPQNTEAFF.